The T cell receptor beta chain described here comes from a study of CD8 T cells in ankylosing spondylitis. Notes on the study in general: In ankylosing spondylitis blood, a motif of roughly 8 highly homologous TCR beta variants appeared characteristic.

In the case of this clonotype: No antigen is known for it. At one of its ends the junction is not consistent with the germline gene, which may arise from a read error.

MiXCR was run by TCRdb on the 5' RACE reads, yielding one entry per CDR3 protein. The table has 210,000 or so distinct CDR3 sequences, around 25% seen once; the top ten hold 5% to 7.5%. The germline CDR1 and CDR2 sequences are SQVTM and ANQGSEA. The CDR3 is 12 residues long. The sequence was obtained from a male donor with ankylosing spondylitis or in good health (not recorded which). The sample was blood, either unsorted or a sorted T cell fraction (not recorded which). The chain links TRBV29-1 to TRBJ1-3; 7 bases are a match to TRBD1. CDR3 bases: TGCAGCGCCGGGACAGCCGGAAACACCACATATTTT. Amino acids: CSAGTAGNTTYF.